This T cell receptor (beta chain) comes out of a study of cytomegalovirus exposure and HLA in healthy donors. The CDR3 has 15 residues. Per the germline V gene, CDR1 is SNHLY and CDR2 is FYNNEI. Between the trimmed V and J ends, which lost 2 bases and 4 bases, there was a span of 12 bases. This clone was observed once. PCR involved 60 Vbeta and 13 Jbeta primers. Repertoires were generated with immunoSEQ multiplex PCR, while TCRdb's copy carries only in-frame clones and drops some. The sample lists fewer than 150,000 clones; around 80% were seen once. Sequencing was done on a sample of PBMCs. The chain uses TRBV2 and TRBJ1-5; no definite D call. The receptor comes from a man aged 35 to 55 in good health and CMV-seropositive. The CDR3 loop is CASSERPRLNQPQHF. The CDR3 DNA reads as TGTGCCAGCAGTGAAAGGCCGAGGCTGAATCAGCCCCAGCATTTT.